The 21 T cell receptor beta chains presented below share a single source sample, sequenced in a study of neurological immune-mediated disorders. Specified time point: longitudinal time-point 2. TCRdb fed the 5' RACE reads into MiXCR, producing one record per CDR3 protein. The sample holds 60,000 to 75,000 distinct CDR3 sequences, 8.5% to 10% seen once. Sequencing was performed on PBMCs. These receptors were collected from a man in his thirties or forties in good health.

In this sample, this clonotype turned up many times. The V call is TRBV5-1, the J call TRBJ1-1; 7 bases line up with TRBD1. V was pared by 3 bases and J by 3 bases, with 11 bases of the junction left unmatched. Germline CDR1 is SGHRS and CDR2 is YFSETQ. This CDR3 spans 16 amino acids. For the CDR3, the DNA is TGCGCCAGCAGCTCCTGGACAGGAGTAAGTTACACTGAAGCTTTCTTT. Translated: CASSSWTGVSYTEAFF.

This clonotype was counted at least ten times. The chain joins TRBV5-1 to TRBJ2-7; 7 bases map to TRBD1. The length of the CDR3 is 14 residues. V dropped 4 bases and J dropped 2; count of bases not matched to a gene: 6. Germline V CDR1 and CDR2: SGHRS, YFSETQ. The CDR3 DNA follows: TGCGCCAGCAGCGAGGACAGGCCACCCTACGAGCAGTACTTC. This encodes CASSEDRPPYEQYF. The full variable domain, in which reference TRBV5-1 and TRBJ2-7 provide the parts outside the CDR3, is KAGVTQTPRYLIKTRGQQVTLSCSPISGHRSVSWYQQTPGQGLQFLFEYFSETQRNKGNFPGRFSGRQFSNSRSEMNVSTLELGDSALYLCASSEDRPPYEQYFGPGTRLTVT.

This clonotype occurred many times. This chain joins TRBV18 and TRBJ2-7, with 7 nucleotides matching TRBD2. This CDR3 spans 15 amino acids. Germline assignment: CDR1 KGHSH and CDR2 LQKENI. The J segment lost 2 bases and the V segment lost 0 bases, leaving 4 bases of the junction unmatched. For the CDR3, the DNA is TGTGCCAGCTCACCACCTGGACTAGGGGCCTACGAGCAGTACTTC. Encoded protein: CASSPPGLGAYEQYF.

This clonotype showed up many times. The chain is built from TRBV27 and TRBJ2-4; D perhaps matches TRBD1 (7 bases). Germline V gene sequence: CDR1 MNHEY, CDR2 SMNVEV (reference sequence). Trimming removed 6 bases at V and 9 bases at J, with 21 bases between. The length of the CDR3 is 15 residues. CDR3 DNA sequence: TGTGCCAGCAGCAAACAGAGGGGGCTGGAGGGCATTCAGTACTTC. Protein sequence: CASSKQRGLEGIQYF.

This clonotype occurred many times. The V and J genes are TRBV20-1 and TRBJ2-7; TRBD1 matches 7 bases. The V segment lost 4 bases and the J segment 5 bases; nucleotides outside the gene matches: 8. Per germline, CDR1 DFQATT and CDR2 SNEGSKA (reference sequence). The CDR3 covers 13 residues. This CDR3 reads CSAMVQGLHEQYF. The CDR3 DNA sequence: TGCAGTGCTATGGTACAGGGGTTGCACGAGCAGTACTTC.

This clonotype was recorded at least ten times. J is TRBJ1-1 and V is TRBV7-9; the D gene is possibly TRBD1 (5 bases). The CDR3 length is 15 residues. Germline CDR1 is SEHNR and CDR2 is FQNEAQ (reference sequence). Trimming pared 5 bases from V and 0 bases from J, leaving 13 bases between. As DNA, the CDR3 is TGTGCCAGCAGCCCCCCGGTGGGGCTGAACACTGAAGCTTTCTTT. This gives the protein CASSPPVGLNTEAFF.

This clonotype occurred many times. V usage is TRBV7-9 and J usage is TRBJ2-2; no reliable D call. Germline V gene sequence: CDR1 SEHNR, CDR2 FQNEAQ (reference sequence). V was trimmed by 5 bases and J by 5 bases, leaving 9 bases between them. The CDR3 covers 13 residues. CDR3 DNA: TGTGCCAGCAGCCCTGTGGCTACCGGGGAGCTGTTTTTT. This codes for CASSPVATGELFF.

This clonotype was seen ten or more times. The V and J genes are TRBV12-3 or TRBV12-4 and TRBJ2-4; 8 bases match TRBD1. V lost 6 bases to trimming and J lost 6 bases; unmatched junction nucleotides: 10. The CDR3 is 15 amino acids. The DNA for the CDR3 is TGTGCCAGCAGAAATGACAGGGGCGGAGGAAACATTCAGTACTTC. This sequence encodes CASRNDRGGGNIQYF.

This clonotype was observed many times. The CDR3 coding sequence is TGTGCCAGCAGCCAAGCGGGAGGGCCAGACGAGCAGTACTTC. It codes for CASSQAGGPDEQYF. The J gene is TRBJ2-7, the V gene TRBV3-1; 8 bases line up with TRBD2. V was clipped by 1 base and J by 5 bases; unmatched bases: 4. CDR1 is LGHDT and CDR2 is YNNKEL in the germline V gene (reference sequence). This CDR3 region has 14 residues.

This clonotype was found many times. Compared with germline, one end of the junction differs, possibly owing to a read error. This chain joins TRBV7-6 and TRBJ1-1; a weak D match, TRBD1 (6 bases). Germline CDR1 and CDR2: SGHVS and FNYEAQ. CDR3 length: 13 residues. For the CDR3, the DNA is TGTGCCAGCAGCCCCGGGACACCTAACACTGAAGCTTTT. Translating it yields CASSPGTPNTEAF.

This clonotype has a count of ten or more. The CDR3 region has the DNA TGTGCCATCTCTAGCGGGAGTCGTCGCGAGCAGTACTTC. It codes for CAISSGSRREQYF. The chain employs TRBV15 and TRBJ2-7; 10 positions match TRBD2. The CDR3 covers 13 residues. From germline, CDR1 is LNHNV and CDR2 YYDKDF (reference sequence). Unmatched junction bases numbered 9, after V lost 10 bases and J lost 6 bases.

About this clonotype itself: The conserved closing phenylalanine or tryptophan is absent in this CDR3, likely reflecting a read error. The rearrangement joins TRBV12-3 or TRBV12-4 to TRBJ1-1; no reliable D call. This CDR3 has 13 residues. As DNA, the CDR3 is TGTTCCAGCAGATCCAGGATGAACACTGAAGCTTTCTGT. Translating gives CSSRSRMNTEAFC.

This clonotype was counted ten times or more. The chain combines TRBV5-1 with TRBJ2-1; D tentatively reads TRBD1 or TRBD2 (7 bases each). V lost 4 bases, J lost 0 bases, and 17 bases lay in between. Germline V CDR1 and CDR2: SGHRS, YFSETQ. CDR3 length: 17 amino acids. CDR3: CASSEGGGGSSYNEQFF. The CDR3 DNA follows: TGCGCCAGCAGCGAAGGGGGAGGGGGCAGCTCCTACAATGAGCAGTTCTTC.

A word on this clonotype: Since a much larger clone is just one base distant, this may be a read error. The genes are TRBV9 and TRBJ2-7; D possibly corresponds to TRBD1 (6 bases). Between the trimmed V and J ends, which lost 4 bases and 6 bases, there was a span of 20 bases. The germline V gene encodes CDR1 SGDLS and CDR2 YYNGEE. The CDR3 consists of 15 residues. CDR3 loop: CASSTTGTLGLEQYF. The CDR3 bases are TGTGCCAGCAGCACCACCGGGACATTGGGGCTCGAGCAGTACTTC.

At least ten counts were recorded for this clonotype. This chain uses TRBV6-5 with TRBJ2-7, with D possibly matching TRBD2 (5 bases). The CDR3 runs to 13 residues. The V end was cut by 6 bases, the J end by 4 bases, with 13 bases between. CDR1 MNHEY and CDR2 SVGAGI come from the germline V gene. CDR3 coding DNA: TGTGCCAGCAGAGACCGACGGGGTTACGAGCAGTACTTC. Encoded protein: CASRDRRGYEQYF.

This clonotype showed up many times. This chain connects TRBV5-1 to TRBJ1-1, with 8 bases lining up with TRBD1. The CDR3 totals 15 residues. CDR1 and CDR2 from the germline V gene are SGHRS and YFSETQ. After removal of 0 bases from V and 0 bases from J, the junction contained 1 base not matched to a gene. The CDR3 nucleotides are TGCGCCAGCAGCTTGGGGACAGGGATGAACACTGAAGCTTTCTTT. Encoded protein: CASSLGTGMNTEAFF.

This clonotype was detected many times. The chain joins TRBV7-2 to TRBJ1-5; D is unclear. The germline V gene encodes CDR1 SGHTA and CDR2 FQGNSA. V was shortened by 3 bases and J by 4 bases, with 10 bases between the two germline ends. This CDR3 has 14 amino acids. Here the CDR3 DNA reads TGTGCCAGCAGCTTTGTCGGTAGGAATCAGCCCCAGCATTTT. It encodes CASSFVGRNQPQHF.

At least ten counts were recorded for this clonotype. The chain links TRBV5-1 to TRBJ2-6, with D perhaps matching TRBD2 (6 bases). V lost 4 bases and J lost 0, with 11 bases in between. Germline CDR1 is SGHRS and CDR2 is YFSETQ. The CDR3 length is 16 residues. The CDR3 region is CASSRWGGSGANVLTF. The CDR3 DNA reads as TGCGCCAGCAGCCGCTGGGGAGGCTCTGGGGCCAACGTCCTGACTTTC.

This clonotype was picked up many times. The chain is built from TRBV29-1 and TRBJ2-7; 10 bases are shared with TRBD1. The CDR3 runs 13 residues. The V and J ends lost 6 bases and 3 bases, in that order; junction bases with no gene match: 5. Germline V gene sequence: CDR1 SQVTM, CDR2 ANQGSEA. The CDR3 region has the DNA TGCAGCGTCAGACGGACAGGGGGCTACGAGCAGTACTTC. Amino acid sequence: CSVRRTGGYEQYF.

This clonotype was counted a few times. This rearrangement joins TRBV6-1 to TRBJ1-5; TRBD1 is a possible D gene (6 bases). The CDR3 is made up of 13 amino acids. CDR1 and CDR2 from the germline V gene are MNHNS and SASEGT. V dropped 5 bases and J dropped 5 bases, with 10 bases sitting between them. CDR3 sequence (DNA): TGTGCCAGCAGTACAGGGCGGGATCAGCCCCAGCATTTT. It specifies CASSTGRDQPQHF.

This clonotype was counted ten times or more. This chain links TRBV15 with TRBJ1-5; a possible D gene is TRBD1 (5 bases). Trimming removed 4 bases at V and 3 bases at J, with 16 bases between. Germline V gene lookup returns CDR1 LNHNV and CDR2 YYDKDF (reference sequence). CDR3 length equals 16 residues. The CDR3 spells CATSTREAGHNQPQHF. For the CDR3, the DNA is TGTGCCACCAGCACCAGGGAGGCCGGTCACAATCAGCCCCAGCATTTT.